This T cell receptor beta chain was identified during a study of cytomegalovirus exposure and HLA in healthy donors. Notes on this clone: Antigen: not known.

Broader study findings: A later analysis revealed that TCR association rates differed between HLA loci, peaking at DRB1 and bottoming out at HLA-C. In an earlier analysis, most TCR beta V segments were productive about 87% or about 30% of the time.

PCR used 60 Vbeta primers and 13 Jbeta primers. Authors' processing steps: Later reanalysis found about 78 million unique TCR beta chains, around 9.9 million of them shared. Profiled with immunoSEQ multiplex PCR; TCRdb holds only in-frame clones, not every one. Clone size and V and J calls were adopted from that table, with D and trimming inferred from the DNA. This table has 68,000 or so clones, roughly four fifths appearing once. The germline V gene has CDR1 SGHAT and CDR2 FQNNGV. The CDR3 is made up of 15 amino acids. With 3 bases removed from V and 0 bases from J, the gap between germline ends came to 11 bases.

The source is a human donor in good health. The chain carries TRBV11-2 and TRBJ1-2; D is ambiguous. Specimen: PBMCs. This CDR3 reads CASSLGNRANYGYTF. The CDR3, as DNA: TGTGCCAGCAGCTTGGGCAATCGTGCTAACTATGGCTACACCTTC.